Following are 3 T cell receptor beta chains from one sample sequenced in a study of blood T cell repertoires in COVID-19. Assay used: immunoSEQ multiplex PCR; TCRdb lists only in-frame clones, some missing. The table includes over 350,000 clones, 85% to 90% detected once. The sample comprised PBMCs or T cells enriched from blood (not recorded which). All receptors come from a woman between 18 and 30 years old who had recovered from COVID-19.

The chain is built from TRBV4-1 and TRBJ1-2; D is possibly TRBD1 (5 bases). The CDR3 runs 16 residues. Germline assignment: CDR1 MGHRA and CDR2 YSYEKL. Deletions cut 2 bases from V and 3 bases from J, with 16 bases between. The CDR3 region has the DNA TGCGCCAGCAGCCAAAGGGGAGGGGTGGGTGACTATGGCTACACCTTC. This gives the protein CASSQRGGVGDYGYTF.

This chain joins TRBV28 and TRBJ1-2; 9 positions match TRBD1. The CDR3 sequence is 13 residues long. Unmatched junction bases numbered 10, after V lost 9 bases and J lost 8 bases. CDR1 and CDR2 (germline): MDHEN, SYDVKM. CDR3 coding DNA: TGTGCCAGTTTACAGGGGGCATTTGAGGGCTACACCTTC. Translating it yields CASLQGAFEGYTF.

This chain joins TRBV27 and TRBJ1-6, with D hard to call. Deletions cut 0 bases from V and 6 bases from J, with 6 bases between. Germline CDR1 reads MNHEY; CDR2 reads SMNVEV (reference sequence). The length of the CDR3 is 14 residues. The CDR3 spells CASSLSGINSPLHF. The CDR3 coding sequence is TGTGCCAGCAGTTTATCCGGGATTAATTCACCCCTCCACTTT.